This T cell receptor beta chain was identified during a study of cytomegalovirus exposure and HLA in healthy donors. Study at large: T cells numbering about 200 million yielded approximately 100 million unique TCR beta sequences in an earlier analysis. Of 300 to 500 genotyped donors, approximately 84% clustered with self-reported Caucasian donors.

Study-wide points: The authors later found HLA-associated TCR beta chains more clonally expanded than equally common others.

As concerns this clone: What it binds is not known.

The CDR3 sequence is 19 residues long. The germline V and J ends were trimmed by 4 bases and 7 bases, with 31 bases remaining between them. Germline assignment: CDR1 MDHEN and CDR2 SYDVKM. The PCR ran on 60 Vbeta and 13 Jbeta primers. Assay: immunoSEQ multiplex PCR; the TCRdb copy retains only in-frame clones and omits some. The table shows 140,000 or so clones, with roughly 80% occurring only once. The sample consisted of PBMCs. The gene calls are TRBV28 and TRBJ1-1; D might be TRBD1 (5 bases). This clonotype was obtained from a middle-aged man in good health and CMV-seronegative. The CDR3 DNA reads as TGTGCCAGCAGTTCAAAGGTGGCGAATATCGCAGGGAAGAGCCGTGAAGCTTTCTTT. Encoded protein: CASSSKVANIAGKSREAFF.